A single sample is the source of the 24 T cell receptor beta chains below, sequenced in a study of T cells after yellow fever vaccination. TCRdb re-called the 5' RACE reads through MiXCR, storing one row per CDR3 protein. The top ten clones hold approximately 0.85% of a sample with under 300,000 distinct CDR3 sequences, 6.9% of them seen once. The sample in question was CD4+ T cells sorted from PBMCs, obtained 15 days after the yellow fever booster vaccination. The receptors derive from a man younger than 40 who received the YFV17D yellow fever vaccine.

This clonotype has more than one count but fewer than ten. The chain combines TRBV30 with TRBJ2-3; TRBD2 is a possible D gene (5 bases). From germline, CDR1 is GTSNPN and CDR2 SVGIG (reference sequence). With 3 bases removed from V and 3 bases from J, the gap between germline ends came to 22 bases. The CDR3 covers 17 residues. CDR3 in amino acids: CAWRQTRGGELTDTQYF. The CDR3 DNA reads as TGTGCCTGGAGACAAACGAGAGGTGGGGAGTTAACAGATACGCAGTATTTT.

As regards this clonotype: Given the absence of the conserved phenylalanine or tryptophan at the CDR3 end, a read error is likely. The DNA is left out, because the CDR3 cannot be placed on it with certainty; the CDR3 is given as TCRdb lists it. The chain employs TRBV7-2 and TRBJ1-1. Germline V lookup: CDR1 SGHTA, CDR2 FQGNSA. The CDR3 is 11 amino acids long, termini counted. The CDR3 reads CASSLHPTFLL.

This chain uses TRBV23-1 with TRBJ2-2; TRBD1 matches at 7 bases. TRBV23-1 is filed as an ORF, its function uncertain. The CDR3 covers 15 residues. Trimming took 7 bases from V and 4 from J; bases not matched to a gene: 9. CDR3: CASNSLTGATGELFF. The CDR3 DNA is TGCGCCAGCAACTCTCTTACAGGGGCCACCGGGGAGCTGTTTTTT.

At least ten counts were recorded for this clonotype. The gene calls are TRBV18 and TRBJ2-7; D gene unclear. CDR3 length: 13 amino acids. Germline CDR1 and CDR2: KGHSH and LQKENI. With 2 bases removed from V and 6 bases from J, the gap between germline ends came to 11 bases. The CDR3: CASSPGQDFEQYF. The CDR3 DNA reads TGTGCCAGCTCACCAGGGCAAGATTTCGAGCAGTACTTC.

The V gene is TRBV7-8, the J gene TRBJ2-2; D is unclear. Per the germline V gene, CDR1 is SGHVS and CDR2 is FQNEAQ. CDR3 size: 14 residues. The V and J ends lost 2 bases and 6 bases respectively, with 10 bases between them. CDR3: CASSLLYSAGELFF. CDR3 DNA: TGTGCCAGCAGCTTATTGTATTCTGCCGGGGAGCTGTTTTTT.

There are a few counts of this clonotype. The genes are TRBV4-3 and TRBJ2-1; no firm D call. Germline-derived CDR1 and CDR2 are LGHNA and YSLEER. This CDR3 contains 17 residues. V was cut by 0 bases and J by 1 base, with 13 bases left in between. The CDR3 spells CASSQDIALASYNEQFF. The CDR3 nucleotides are TGCGCCAGCAGCCAAGATATAGCCCTGGCGTCCTACAATGAGCAGTTCTTC.

This clonotype showed up just a few times. Compared with germline, one end of the junction differs, possibly owing to a read error. The chain carries TRBV25-1 and TRBJ2-4; no clear D. Germline CDR1 and CDR2: MGHDK and SYGVNS. The CDR3 spans 12 residues. CDR3 protein: CASSALPNIQYF. As DNA, the CDR3 is TGTGCCAGTAGTGCACTACCAAACATTCAGTACTTC.

This clonotype was detected a few times. The chain uses TRBV2 and TRBJ2-3, with unresolved D. The CDR3 extends over 10 amino acids. The ends were cut back, 7 bases at V and 3 bases at J, with 2 bases in the middle. Germline CDR1 and CDR2: SNHLY and FYNNEI. The DNA for the CDR3 is TGTGCCAGCAAGACAGATACGCAGTATTTT. It specifies CASKTDTQYF. Variable domain in full (rest from reference TRBV2 and TRBJ2-3): EPEVTQTPSHQVTQMGQEVILRCVPISNHLYFYWYRQILGQKVEFLVSFYNNEISEKSEIFDDQFSVERPDGSNFTLKIRSTKLEDSAMYFCASKTDTQYFGPGTRLTVL.

This clonotype appeared a few times. The chain joins TRBV18 to TRBJ2-1; D is possibly TRBD2 (6 bases). Germline V gene sequence: CDR1 KGHSH, CDR2 LQKENI. With 2 bases removed from V and 1 base from J, the gap between germline ends came to 9 bases. CDR3 length: 15 amino acids. The CDR3 DNA sequence: TGTGCCAGCTCACCAACCCGGGAGTCCTACAATGAGCAGTTCTTC. Amino acid sequence: CASSPTRESYNEQFF.

This clonotype was seen many times. This chain uses TRBV29-1 with TRBJ1-1, with D perhaps TRBD1 (6 bases). Per germline, CDR1 SQVTM and CDR2 ANQGSEA. Trimming pared 0 bases from V and 2 bases from J, leaving 10 bases between. The CDR3 is made up of 14 amino acids. CDR3 DNA sequence: TGCAGCGTTGAAGACAGGGGACGAAACACTGAAGCTTTCTTT. It specifies CSVEDRGRNTEAFF.

This clonotype was seen at least ten times. The gene calls are TRBV3-1 and TRBJ2-1; D is unresolved. V lost 4 bases to trimming and J lost 7 bases, with 8 bases between them. CDR3 length: 12 residues. Looked up from germline, CDR1 is LGHDT and CDR2 is YNNKEL (reference sequence). CDR3 nucleotides: TGTGCCAGCAGCCCTTCCGGTAATGAGCAGTTCTTC. It encodes CASSPSGNEQFF.

This clonotype is a singleton in its sample. This sequence may be a read error, since a much larger clone differs from it by one base. V gene TRBV6-2 or TRBV6-3 combines with J gene TRBJ2-1; D perhaps matches TRBD2 (6 bases). Germline CDR1 is MNHEY and CDR2 is SVGEGT. The CDR3 has 17 amino acids. Trimming shortened V by 6 bases and J by 1 base, and 19 bases separated the two germline ends. The CDR3 is CASRPTSRRGSYNEQFF. CDR3 nucleotide sequence: TGTGCCAGCAGACCTACTAGCCGGAGGGGTTCCTACAATGAGCAGTTCTTC.

V gene TRBV5-1 combines with J gene TRBJ2-2, with 9 positions matching TRBD2. Per germline, CDR1 SGHRS and CDR2 YFSETQ. This CDR3 is 19 amino acids long. The trim removed 2 bases at V and 1 base at J, leaving 12 bases unmatched. CDR3 residues: CASSFGTSTIRGNTGELFF. CDR3 nucleotide sequence: TGCGCCAGCAGCTTCGGGACTAGCACCATCAGGGGGAACACCGGGGAGCTGTTTTTT.

This clonotype has at least ten counts. This chain connects TRBV5-6 to TRBJ1-6; D unresolved. This CDR3 comprises 17 residues. Trimming removed 2 bases at V and 3 bases at J, with 15 bases between. Germline-derived CDR1 and CDR2 are SGHDT and YYEEEE. This CDR3 reads CASSLRATGNYNSPLHF. The DNA of the CDR3 is TGTGCCAGCAGCTTACGGGCTACGGGGAACTATAATTCACCCCTCCACTTT.

J is TRBJ2-1 and V is TRBV15; 10 positions match TRBD2. Germline assignment: CDR1 LNHNV and CDR2 YYDKDF (reference sequence). This CDR3 has 20 amino acids. Trimming removed 0 bases from V and 2 bases from J; junction bases left unmatched: 13. The chain's CDR3 is CATSRDAASGRRTPYNEQFF. CDR3 in DNA: TGTGCCACCAGCAGAGATGCGGCTAGCGGGAGAAGGACGCCCTACAATGAGCAGTTCTTC.

In its sample, this clonotype was seen many times. The chain uses TRBV20-1 and TRBJ2-3, with 12 bases aligning to TRBD2. This CDR3 contains 17 residues. V was clipped by 2 bases and J by 1 base; unmatched bases: 7. Per germline, CDR1 DFQATT and CDR2 SNEGSKA (reference sequence). The CDR3 nucleotides are TGCAGTGCTAGAAAGACTAGCGGGAGTCGTCGCACAGATACGCAGTATTTT. Residues: CSARKTSGSRRTDTQYF.

This clonotype was seen only a few times. The CDR3 region is CSARDRLRNTEAFF. In nucleotides, the CDR3 is TGCAGTGCTAGAGATAGGTTGAGGAACACTGAAGCTTTCTTT. The chain links TRBV20-1 to TRBJ1-1; no clear D. The CDR3 loop spans 14 amino acids. Germline values: CDR1 DFQATT, CDR2 SNEGSKA (reference sequence). Between the trimmed V and J ends, which lost 0 bases and 1 base, there was a span of 9 bases.

The chain couples TRBV3-1 to TRBJ2-1; D gene ambiguous. The germline V gene encodes CDR1 LGHDT and CDR2 YNNKEL (reference sequence). V was cut by 4 bases and J by 4 bases, with 14 bases left in between. This CDR3 has 15 residues. The CDR3 region has the DNA TGTGCCAGCAGCCCCCTCGGAAACCTATACAATGAGCAGTTCTTC. Translation: CASSPLGNLYNEQFF.

About this clonotype: Germline and junction disagree at one end, which may indicate a read error. The chain uses TRBV14 and TRBJ2-1; 8 bases line up with TRBD2. The CDR3 runs 14 residues. Germline CDR1 SGHDN, CDR2 FVKESK. CDR3 region: CASSQRGAGALRVF. The CDR3 DNA sequence: TGTGCCAGCAGCCAGAGGGGAGCGGGAGCCCTCCGGGTCTTC.

This chain links TRBV5-4 with TRBJ2-1; TRBD2 is a possible D gene (5 bases). Trimming cost V 4 bases and J 2 bases, with 13 bases left between them. The CDR3 length is 15 residues. Germline V gene data show CDR1 as SGHNT and CDR2 as YYREEE (reference sequence). The DNA of the CDR3 is TGTGCCAGCAGCGCCGGGGAGATCGCCTACAATGAGCAGTTCTTC. Translated: CASSAGEIAYNEQFF.

J is TRBJ2-1 and V is TRBV5-1; 10 nucleotides line up with TRBD1. The V gene's germline CDR1 is SGHRS and CDR2 YFSETQ. This CDR3 spans 16 amino acids. J gave up 4 bases and V 0 bases, and 4 bases lay outside the gene matches. This chain's CDR3 is CASSLEGQGLYNEQFF. The CDR3 DNA reads TGCGCCAGCAGCTTGGAGGGACAGGGGTTATACAATGAGCAGTTCTTC. Drawing the rest from reference TRBV5-1 and TRBJ2-1, the complete variable domain is KAGVTQTPRYLIKTRGQQVTLSCSPISGHRSVSWYQQTPGQGLQFLFEYFSETQRNKGNFPGRFSGRQFSNSRSEMNVSTLELGDSALYLCASSLEGQGLYNEQFFGPGTRLTVL.

The chain is built from TRBV3-1 and TRBJ1-6, with 7 bases identical to TRBD1. Germline V gives CDR1 LGHDT, CDR2 YNNKEL (reference sequence). The CDR3 sequence is 16 residues long. Unmatched junction bases numbered 8, after V lost 0 bases and J lost 9 bases. CDR3: CASSQDTGVLISPLHF. The CDR3 DNA reads as TGTGCCAGCAGCCAAGACACAGGGGTGTTGATTTCACCCCTCCACTTT.

This clonotype appeared a few times. The DNA of the CDR3 is TGTGCCAGCAGTAACTTAGGACTTCACTACGAGCAGTACTTC. Its protein is CASSNLGLHYEQYF. J is TRBJ2-7 and V is TRBV6-5; TRBD2 is a possible D gene (5 bases). Germline V gene data show CDR1 as MNHEY and CDR2 as SVGAGI. V lost 5 bases, J lost 3 bases, and 14 bases lay in between. The CDR3 sequence is 14 residues long.

In this sample, this clonotype turned up many times. V usage is TRBV4-2 and J usage is TRBJ2-7; 7 bases are shared with TRBD1. With V trimmed by 4 bases and J by 5 bases, 11 bases remained unmatched. The CDR3 consists of 15 residues. The germline V gene has CDR1 LGHNA and CDR2 YNFKEQ. The CDR3 loop is CASSLATGFNNEQYF. As DNA, the CDR3 is TGTGCCAGCAGCCTAGCGACAGGGTTTAATAACGAGCAGTACTTC.